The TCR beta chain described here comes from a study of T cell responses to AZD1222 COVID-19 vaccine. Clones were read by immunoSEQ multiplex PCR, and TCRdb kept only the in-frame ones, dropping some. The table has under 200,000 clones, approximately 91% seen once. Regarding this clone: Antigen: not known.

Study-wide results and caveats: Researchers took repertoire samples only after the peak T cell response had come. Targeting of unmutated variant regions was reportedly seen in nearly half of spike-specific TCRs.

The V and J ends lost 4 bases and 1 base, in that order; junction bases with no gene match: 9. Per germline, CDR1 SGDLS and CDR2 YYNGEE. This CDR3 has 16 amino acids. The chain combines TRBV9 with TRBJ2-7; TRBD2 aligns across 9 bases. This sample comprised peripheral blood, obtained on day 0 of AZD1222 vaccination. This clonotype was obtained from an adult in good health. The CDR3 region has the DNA TGTGCCAGCAGCCCGAAATTGGGACTAGCTTCCTACGAGCAGTACTTC. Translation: CASSPKLGLASYEQYF.